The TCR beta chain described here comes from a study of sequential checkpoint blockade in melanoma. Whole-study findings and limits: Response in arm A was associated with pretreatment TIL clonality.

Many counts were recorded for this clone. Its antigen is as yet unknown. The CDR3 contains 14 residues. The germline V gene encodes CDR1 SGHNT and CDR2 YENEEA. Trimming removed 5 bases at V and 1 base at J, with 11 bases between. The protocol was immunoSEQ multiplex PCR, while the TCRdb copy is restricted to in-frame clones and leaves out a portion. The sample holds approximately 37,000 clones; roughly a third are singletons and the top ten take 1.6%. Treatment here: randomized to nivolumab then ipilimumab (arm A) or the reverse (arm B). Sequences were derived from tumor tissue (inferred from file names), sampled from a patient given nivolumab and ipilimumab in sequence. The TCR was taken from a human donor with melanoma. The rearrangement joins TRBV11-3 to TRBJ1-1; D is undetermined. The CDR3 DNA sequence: TGTGCCAGCAGCCCATGGACGGAGAACACTGAAGCTTTCTTT. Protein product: CASSPWTENTEAFF.